This note documents a single T cell receptor beta chain sequence. What it binds is unknown. This sample is part of a study of persistence of HIV-infected CD4 T cells. Study background: Donors had been on suppressive ART for a median of roughly 8 years.

The libraries were made with immunoSEQ version 4 in survey mode. Here immunoSEQ multiplex PCR was the method, and the copy in TCRdb shows in-frame clones only, minus some. Among around 40,000 clones listed, about 87% were seen once. The length of the CDR3 is 18 residues. V was clipped by 0 bases and J by 4 bases, with 19 bases between them. Germline assignment: CDR1 MGHRA and CDR2 YSYEKL. This nonspecific control used anti-CD3/anti-CD28 bead stimulation of CD4+ T cells. CD4+ T cells upregulating both CD40 ligand and CD69 were sorted as responding cells. Findings and caveats of the study: Degenerate expanded CDR3beta sequences were enriched among CMV- and Gag-responding cells.

The source is an adult woman with HIV who was CMV-seropositive. Material: CD4+ T cells sorted from PBMCs after roughly 17-hour stimulation, obtained from a patient who received antiretroviral therapy. The chain employs TRBV4-1 and TRBJ1-3, with D unresolved. The CDR3 DNA sequence: TGCGCCAGCAGCCAAGAGGGTTCCCGGTCCCAAAGAGGAAACACCATATATTTT. Protein: CASSQEGSRSQRGNTIYF.